This TCR beta chain is from a study of blood T cell repertoires in COVID-19. The overall study: Material from acute and convalescent COVID-19 was sourced from the United States, Italy and Spain. PBMCs, B-cell-depleted T cells, or T cells were the source of the cDNA or gDNA that made up the material.

Authors' analysis steps: Amplifying reference gene primers gave estimates of nucleated cell counts. This table comes from immunoSEQ multiplex PCR, and its TCRdb copy is limited to in-frame clones, with some not included. For V, J and clone size, that table is used; D and trimming come from the DNA. The sample lists around 100,000 clones, approximately 86% occurring once. Trimming pared 6 bases from V and 0 bases from J, leaving 15 bases between. The CDR3 has 15 amino acids. Germline-derived CDR1 and CDR2 are MNHEY and SMNVEV (reference sequence). Sequencing was done on a sample of peripheral blood. V and J are TRBV27 and TRBJ2-7, with D possibly being TRBD1 (7 bases). The clonotype comes from a man aged 40-49 years with acute or convalescent COVID-19. For the CDR3, the DNA is TGTGCCAGCAGCCTGGGGGGACAGAGCTCCTACGAGCAGTACTTC. This codes for CASSLGGQSSYEQYF.